A selection of T cell receptor beta chains follows, all from one sample in a study of T cells in Graves' hyperthyroidism and ophthalmopathy. Using its own MiXCR run on the multiplex PCR reads, TCRdb lists one record per CDR3 protein. The sample yields approximately 430,000 distinct CDR3 sequences, approximately 15% seen once. Sequenced material: blood. These receptors all come from a woman aged 18-35 years with Graves' hyperthyroidism. Each CDR3 is given with its conserved first and last residue. A D gene is named only where the DNA matches it firmly. For some rows the clone size is stated as once, few or many, or as a class when expanded; others skip it.

D gene	J gene	clone size	V gene	CDR3 protein	CDR3 DNA
.	TRBJ2-4	many	TRBV10-3	CAISESKLTKNIQYF	TGTGCCATCAGTGAGTCGAAGCTCACCAAAAACATTCAGTACTTC
TRBD1	TRBJ2-5	many	TRBV2	CASREGTGTNSEYF	TGTGCCAGCAGGGAAGGGACAGGGACCAACTCCGAGTACTTC
.	TRBJ2-2	many	TRBV30	CAWGAQGGELFF	TGTGCCTGGGGGGCGCAAGGCGGGGAGCTGTTTTTT
.	TRBJ2-1	.	TRBV27	CASSPTRNRYNEQFF	TGTGCCAGCAGTCCAACACGGAACCGCTACAATGAGCAGTTCTTC
.	TRBJ2-1	.	TRBV7-3	CASSRSGGITQNEQFF	TGTGCCAGCAGCCGTTCGGGGGGCATAACGCAGAATGAGCAGTTCTTC
.	TRBJ2-7	many	TRBV20-1	CSAPQGLFPYEQYF	TGCAGTGCCCCCCAGGGGCTATTCCCCTACGAGCAGTACTTC
TRBD2	TRBJ2-7	many	TRBV11-3	CASSLEPSGISYEQYF	TGTGCCAGCAGCTTAGAGCCTAGCGGGATCTCCTACGAGCAGTACTTC
.	TRBJ1-3	.	TRBV7-9	CASSLGLPGVRPGNTIYF	TGTGCCAGCAGCTTAGGACTTCCAGGGGTAAGGCCTGGAAACACCATATATTTT
.	TRBJ2-5	.	TRBV13	CASRRNEGSQETQYF	TGTGCCAGCAGACGAAACGAGGGCAGCCAAGAGACCCAGTACTTC
.	TRBJ1-1	.	TRBV12-3/TRBV12-4	CASSLTGGETEAFF	TGTGCCAGCAGCCTAACCGGGGGGGAGACTGAAGCTTTCTTT
.	TRBJ2-2	.	TRBV25-1	CASSEFRSTGELFF	TGTGCCAGCAGTGAATTTAGGAGCACCGGGGAGCTGTTTTTT
.	TRBJ2-7	.	TRBV15	CATSRGGTEQYF	TGTGCCACCAGCAGAGGAGGGACCGAGCAGTACTTC
.	TRBJ2-2	many	TRBV5-1	CASSGTAGETGELFF	TGCGCCAGCAGCGGGACGGCAGGGGAAACCGGGGAGCTGTTTTTT
.	TRBJ1-1	once	TRBV11-3	CASLVGVNTEAFF	TGTGCCAGCCTAGTGGGAGTGAACACTGAAGCTTTCTTT
.	TRBJ2-3	.	TRBV29-1	CSLQDLNTQYF	TGCAGCCTTCAGGACCTAAATACGCAGTATTTT
.	TRBJ2-4	few	TRBV7-3	CASSPGPSLENIQYF	TGTGCCAGCAGCCCGGGACCGTCCCTGGAAAACATTCAGTACTTC
.	TRBJ1-2	.	TRBV29-1	CSVEGAVYGYTF	TGCAGCGTTGAAGGGGCAGTCTATGGCTACACCTTC
.	TRBJ2-1	few	TRBV18	CASSPAGSSSYNEQFF	TGTGCCAGCTCACCCGCGGGGAGTAGCTCCTACAATGAGCAGTTCTTC
.	TRBJ2-5	many	TRBV13	CASSLQTANQETQYF	TGTGCCAGCAGCTTACAGACAGCCAACCAAGAGACCCAGTACTTC
TRBD1	TRBJ2-7	many	TRBV20-1	CSARNARQGSYEQYF	TGCAGTGCTAGAAACGCGAGACAGGGCTCCTACGAGCAGTACTTC
.	TRBJ2-3	few	TRBV20-1	CSARVEEDTQYF	TGCAGTGCTAGAGTGGAGGAAGATACGCAGTATTTT
.	TRBJ2-1	many	TRBV27	CASSLSSLTSSYNEQFF	TGTGCCAGCAGTTTATCAAGTCTGACTAGCTCCTACAATGAGCAGTTCTTC
.	TRBJ2-5	many	TRBV7-6	CASSLYPGSQETQYF	TGTGCCAGCAGCTTATATCCGGGAAGCCAAGAGACCCAGTACTTC
.	TRBJ2-3	many	TRBV12-3/TRBV12-4	CASSPSDTQYF	TGTGCCAGCAGTCCCTCAGATACGCAGTATTTT
.	TRBJ2-7	.	TRBV6-2/TRBV6-3	CASSSLTAAYEQYF	TGTGCCAGCAGTTCCCTTACAGCAGCCTACGAGCAGTACTTC
TRBD1	TRBJ1-2	many	TRBV6-2/TRBV6-3	CASSYSGDSGYGYTF	TGTGCCAGCAGTTACTCTGGGGACAGCGGCTATGGCTACACCTTC
.	TRBJ2-7	many	TRBV7-9	CASSSIDRTTPRKQYF	TGTGCCAGCAGCTCTATCGACAGGACGACACCTCGGAAGCAGTACTTC
TRBD1	TRBJ2-7	many	TRBV5-5	CASSPGTVYEQYF	TGTGCCAGCAGCCCTGGGACAGTCTACGAGCAGTACTTC
TRBD2	TRBJ2-5	few	TRBV4-1	CASSQGPAGTKETQYF	TGCGCCAGCAGCCAAGGTCCGGCCGGGACTAAAGAGACCCAGTACTTC
TRBD1	TRBJ2-1	many	TRBV7-8	CASSFEPGTGSYNEQFF	TGTGCCAGCAGCTTCGAGCCCGGGACAGGATCCTACAATGAGCAGTTCTTC
.	TRBJ1-1	.	TRBV7-9	CASSPRQDGSNTEAFF	TGTGCCAGCAGCCCGAGGCAGGACGGGTCGAACACTGAAGCTTTCTTT
.	TRBJ2-5	few	TRBV24-1	CATSDPLEVGETQYF	TGTGCCACCAGTGATCCACTAGAGGTGGGGGAGACCCAGTACTTC
TRBD1	TRBJ1-1	.	TRBV5-1	CASSISPGQGDTEAFF	TGCGCCAGCAGCATATCACCGGGACAGGGGGACACTGAAGCTTTCTTT
TRBD2	TRBJ2-1	few	TRBV15	CATSREERGTYNEQFF	TGTGCCACCAGCAGAGAAGAGCGGGGTACCTACAATGAGCAGTTCTTC
TRBD1	TRBJ1-2	.	TRBV12-3/TRBV12-4	CASSSSGQGRYGYTF	TGTGCCAGCAGTTCCTCCGGACAGGGTCGATACGGCTACACCTTC
.	TRBJ2-7	many	TRBV20-1	CSALTRRAYEQYF	TGCAGTGCTTTGACTAGGAGGGCCTACGAGCAGTACTTC
TRBD1	TRBJ1-6	many	TRBV6-1	CASSPRLRDRVENSPLHF	TGTGCCAGCAGTCCTCGACTCCGGGACAGAGTAGAGAATTCACCCCTCCACTTT
TRBD1	TRBJ1-1	many	TRBV11-2	CASTRDSNMNTEAFF	TGTGCCAGCACCCGGGACAGTAATATGAACACTGAAGCTTTCTTT
TRBD2	TRBJ2-1	many	TRBV20-1	CSAIRDYYNEQFF	TGCAGTGCTATCCGGGACTACTACAATGAGCAGTTCTTC
.	TRBJ1-2	.	TRBV10-3	CAISEEGQYGYTF	TGTGCCATCAGTGAGGAGGGCCAATATGGCTACACCTTC
.	TRBJ2-3	many	TRBV12-3/TRBV12-4	CASSFTDTQYF	TGTGCCAGCAGCTTCACAGATACGCAGTATTTT